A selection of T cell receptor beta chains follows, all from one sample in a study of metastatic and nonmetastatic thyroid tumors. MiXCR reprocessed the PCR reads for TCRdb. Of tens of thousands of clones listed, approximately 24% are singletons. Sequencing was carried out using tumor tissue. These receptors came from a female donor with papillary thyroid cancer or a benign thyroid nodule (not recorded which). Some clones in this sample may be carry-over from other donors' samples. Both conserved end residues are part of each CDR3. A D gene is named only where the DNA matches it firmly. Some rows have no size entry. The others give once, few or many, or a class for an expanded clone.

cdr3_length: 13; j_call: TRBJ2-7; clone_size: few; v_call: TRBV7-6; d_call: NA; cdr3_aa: CASSLDRPYEQYF; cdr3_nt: TGTGCCAGCAGCCTTGACAGGCCCTACGAGCAGTACTTC
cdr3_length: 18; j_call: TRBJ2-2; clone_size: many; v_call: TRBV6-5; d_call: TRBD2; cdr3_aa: CASSYSGGFEASTGELFF; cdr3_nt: TGTGCCAGCAGTTACTCGGGAGGGTTTGAGGCTAGCACCGGGGAGCTGTTTTTT
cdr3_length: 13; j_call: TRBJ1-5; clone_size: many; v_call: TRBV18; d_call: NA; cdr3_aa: CASSPEVNQPQHF; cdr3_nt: TGTGCCAGCTCACCGGAAGTTAATCAGCCCCAGCATTTT
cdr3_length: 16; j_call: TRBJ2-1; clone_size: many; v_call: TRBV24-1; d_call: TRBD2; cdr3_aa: CATSKNGGGSYNEQFF; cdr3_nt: TGTGCCACCAGTAAAAACGGGGGGGGCTCCTACAATGAGCAGTTCTTC
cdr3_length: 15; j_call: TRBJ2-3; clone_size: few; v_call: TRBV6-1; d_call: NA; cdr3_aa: CATGRTHGSGDTQYF; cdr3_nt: TGTGCCACGGGGAGAACCCATGGGTCGGGGGATACGCAGTATTTT
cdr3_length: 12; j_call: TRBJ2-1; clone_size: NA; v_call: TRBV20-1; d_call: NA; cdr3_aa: CSASDWDNEQFF; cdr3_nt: TGCAGTGCTTCCGACTGGGACAATGAGCAGTTCTTC
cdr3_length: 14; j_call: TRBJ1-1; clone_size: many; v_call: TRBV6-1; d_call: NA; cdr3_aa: CASTPTLGRTEAFF; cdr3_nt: TGTGCCAGCACCCCCACGTTAGGGCGGACTGAAGCTTTCTTT
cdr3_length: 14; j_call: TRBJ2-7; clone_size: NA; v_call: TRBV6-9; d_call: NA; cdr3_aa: CASSYRLDDYEQYF; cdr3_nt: TGTGCCAGCAGTTATAGACTGGACGACTACGAGCAGTACTTC
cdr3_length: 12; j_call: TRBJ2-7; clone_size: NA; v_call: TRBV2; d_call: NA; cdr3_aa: CASSGQFVRQYF; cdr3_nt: TGTGCCAGCAGTGGACAGTTTGTAAGGCAGTACTTC
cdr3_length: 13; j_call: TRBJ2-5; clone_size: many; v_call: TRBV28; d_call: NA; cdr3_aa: CASSPPPGETQYF; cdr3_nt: TGTGCCAGCAGTCCCCCCCCTGGAGAGACCCAGTACTTC
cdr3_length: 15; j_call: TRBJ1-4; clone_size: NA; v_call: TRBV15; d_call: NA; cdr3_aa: CATSRDGASGEKLFF; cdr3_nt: TGTGCCACCAGCAGAGACGGCGCTTCGGGGGAAAAACTGTTTTTT
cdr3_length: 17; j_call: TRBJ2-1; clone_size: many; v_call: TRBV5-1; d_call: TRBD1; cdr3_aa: CASSLVRTGGNKDEQFF; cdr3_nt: TGCGCCAGCAGCTTGGTTAGGACAGGGGGAAATAAGGATGAGCAGTTCTTC
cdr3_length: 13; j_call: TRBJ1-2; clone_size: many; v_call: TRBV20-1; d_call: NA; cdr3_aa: CSARDRGGGGYTF; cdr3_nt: TGCAGTGCTAGAGATCGAGGGGGTGGCGGCTACACCTTC
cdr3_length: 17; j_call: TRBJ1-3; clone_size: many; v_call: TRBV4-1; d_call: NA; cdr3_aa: CASSRGGLVISGNTIYF; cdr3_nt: TGCGCCAGCAGCCGGGGGGGGCTAGTTATTTCTGGAAACACCATATATTTT
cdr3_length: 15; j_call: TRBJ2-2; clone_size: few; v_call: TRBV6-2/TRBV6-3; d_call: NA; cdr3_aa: CASRGTLLNTGELFF; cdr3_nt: TGTGCCAGCAGGGGGACACTGCTGAACACCGGGGAGCTGTTTTTT
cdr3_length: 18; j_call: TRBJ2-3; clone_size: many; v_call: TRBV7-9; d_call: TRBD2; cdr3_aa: CASSLLGGLAGNTDTQYF; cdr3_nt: TGTGCCAGCAGCTTACTCGGGGGACTAGCGGGGAACACAGATACGCAGTATTTT
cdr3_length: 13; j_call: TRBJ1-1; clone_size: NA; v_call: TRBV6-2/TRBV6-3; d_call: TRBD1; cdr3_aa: CASSVQGDTEAFF; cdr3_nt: TGTGCCAGCAGTGTGCAGGGGGACACTGAAGCTTTCTTT
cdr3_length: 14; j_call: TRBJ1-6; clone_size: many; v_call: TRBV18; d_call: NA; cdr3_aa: CASSPPTLNSPLHF; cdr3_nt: TGTGCCAGCTCACCACCTACGTTGAATTCACCCCTCCACTTT
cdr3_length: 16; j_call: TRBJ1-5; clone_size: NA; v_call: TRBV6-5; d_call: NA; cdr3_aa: CASSSGGAARTQPQRF; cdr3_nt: TGTGCCAGCAGTTCAGGTGGAGCCGCTAGGACTCAGCCCCAGCGTTTT
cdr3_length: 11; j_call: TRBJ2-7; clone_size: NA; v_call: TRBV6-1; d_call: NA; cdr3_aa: CASGGGGEQYF; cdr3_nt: TGTGCCAGCGGGGGTGGGGGCGAGCAGTACTTC
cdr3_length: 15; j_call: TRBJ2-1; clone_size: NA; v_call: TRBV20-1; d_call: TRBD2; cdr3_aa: CSARRAGTRPNEQFF; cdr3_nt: TGCAGTGCCAGACGGGCCGGGACTAGACCCAATGAGCAGTTCTTC
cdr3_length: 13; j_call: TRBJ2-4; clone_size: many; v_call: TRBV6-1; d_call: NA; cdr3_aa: CASSDPAKNIQYF; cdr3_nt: TGTGCCAGCAGTGACCCAGCCAAAAACATTCAGTACTTC
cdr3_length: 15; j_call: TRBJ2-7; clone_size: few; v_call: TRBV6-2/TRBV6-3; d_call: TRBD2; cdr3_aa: CASRPLAGGPREQYF; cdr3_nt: TGTGCCAGCAGACCTCTAGCGGGAGGGCCTAGGGAGCAGTACTTC
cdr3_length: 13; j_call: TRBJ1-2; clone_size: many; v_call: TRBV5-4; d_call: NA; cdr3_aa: CASSLIGQDGYTF; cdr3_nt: TGTGCCAGCAGCTTGATAGGGCAGGATGGCTACACCTTC
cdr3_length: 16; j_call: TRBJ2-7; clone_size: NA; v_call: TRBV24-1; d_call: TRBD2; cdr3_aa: CATSDSLSGSGYEQYF; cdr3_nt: TGTGCCACCAGTGACAGCCTGAGCGGGAGCGGCTACGAGCAGTACTTC
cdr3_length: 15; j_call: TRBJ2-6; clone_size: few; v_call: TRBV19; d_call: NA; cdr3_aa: CASSLQAAGANVLTF; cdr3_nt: TGTGCCAGTAGCTTACAGGCAGCTGGGGCCAACGTCCTGACTTTC
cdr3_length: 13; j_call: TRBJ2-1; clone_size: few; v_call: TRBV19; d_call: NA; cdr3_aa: CASRAGSYDEQFF; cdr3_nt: TGTGCCAGTAGGGCCGGGTCCTACGATGAGCAGTTCTTC
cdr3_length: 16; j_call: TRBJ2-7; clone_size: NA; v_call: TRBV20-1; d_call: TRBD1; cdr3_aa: CSARDLRDRAPYEQYF; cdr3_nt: TGCAGTGCTAGAGACTTAAGGGACAGGGCCCCCTACGAGCAGTACTTC
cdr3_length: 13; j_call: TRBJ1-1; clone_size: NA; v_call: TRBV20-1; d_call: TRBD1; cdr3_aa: CSAADRVNTEAFF; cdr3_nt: TGCAGTGCTGCCGACAGGGTTAACACTGAAGCTTTCTTT
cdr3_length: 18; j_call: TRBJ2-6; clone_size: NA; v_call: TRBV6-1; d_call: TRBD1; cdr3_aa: CAISVKGAMLTGANVLTF; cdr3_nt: TGTGCCATCAGTGTCAAGGGGGCGATGCTAACTGGGGCCAACGTCCTTACTTTC
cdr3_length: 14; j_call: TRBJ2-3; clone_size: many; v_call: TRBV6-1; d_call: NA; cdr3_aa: CASSSGTLLDTQYF; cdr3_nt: TGTGCCAGCAGTTCGGGTACTCTCCTGGATACGCAGTATTTT
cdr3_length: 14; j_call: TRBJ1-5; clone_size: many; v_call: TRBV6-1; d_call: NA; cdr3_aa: CASSESVSNQPQHF; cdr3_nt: TGTGCCAGCAGTGAGTCCGTTAGCAATCAGCCCCAGCATTTT
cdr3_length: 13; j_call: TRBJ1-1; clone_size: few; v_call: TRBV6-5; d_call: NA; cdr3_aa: CASSYGQTTEAFF; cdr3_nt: TGTGCCAGCAGTTACGGACAGACCACTGAAGCTTTCTTT
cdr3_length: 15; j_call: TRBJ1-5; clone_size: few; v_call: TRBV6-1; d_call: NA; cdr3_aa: CASSRDPGKNQPQHF; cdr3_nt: TGTGCCAGCAGCCGGGACCCGGGAAAAAATCAGCCCCAGCATTTT
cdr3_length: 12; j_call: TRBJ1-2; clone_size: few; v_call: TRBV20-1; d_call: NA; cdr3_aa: CSARRFGWGNTF; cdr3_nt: NA
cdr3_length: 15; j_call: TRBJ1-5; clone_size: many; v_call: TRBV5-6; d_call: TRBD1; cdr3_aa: CASSWGGQGRQPQHF; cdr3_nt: TGTGCCAGCAGCTGGGGGGGACAGGGGAGGCAGCCCCAGCATTTT
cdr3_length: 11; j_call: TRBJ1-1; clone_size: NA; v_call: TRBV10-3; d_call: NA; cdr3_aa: CAISGEIGAFF; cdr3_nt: TGTGCCATCAGTGGGGAGATCGGCGCTTTCTTT
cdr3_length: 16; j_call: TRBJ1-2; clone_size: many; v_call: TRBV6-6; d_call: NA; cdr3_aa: CASSYSKQGLNYGYTF; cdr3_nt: TGTGCCAGCAGTTACTCGAAGCAGGGGCTAAACTATGGCTACACCTTC
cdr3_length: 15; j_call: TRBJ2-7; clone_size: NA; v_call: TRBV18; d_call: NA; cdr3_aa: CASSPGHLGAREQYF; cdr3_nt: TGTGCCAGCTCACCGGGGCATCTAGGGGCTCGGGAGCAGTACTTC
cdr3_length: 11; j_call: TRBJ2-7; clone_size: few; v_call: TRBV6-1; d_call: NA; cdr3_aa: CASSREWEQYF; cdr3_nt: TGTGCCAGCAGTCGGGAGTGGGAGCAGTACTTC
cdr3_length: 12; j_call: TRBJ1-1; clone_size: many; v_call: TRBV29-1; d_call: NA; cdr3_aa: CSVDAGETEAFF; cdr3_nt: TGCAGCGTTGATGCGGGGGAGACTGAAGCTTTCTTT
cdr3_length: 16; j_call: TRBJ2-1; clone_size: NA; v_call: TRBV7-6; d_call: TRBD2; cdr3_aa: CASSLSGLAEYNEQFF; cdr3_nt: TGTGCCAGCAGCCTATCGGGACTAGCTGAATACAATGAGCAGTTCTTC
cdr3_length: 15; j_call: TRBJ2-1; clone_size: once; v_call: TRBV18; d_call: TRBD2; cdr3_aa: CASRETSGSYNEQFF; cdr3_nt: TGTGCCAGCCGCGAAACTAGCGGCTCCTACAATGAGCAGTTCTTC
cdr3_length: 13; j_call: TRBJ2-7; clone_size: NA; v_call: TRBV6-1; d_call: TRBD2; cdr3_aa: CAGLRQGGYEQYF; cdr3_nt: TGTGCCGGCCTACGGCAGGGAGGGTACGAGCAGTACTTC
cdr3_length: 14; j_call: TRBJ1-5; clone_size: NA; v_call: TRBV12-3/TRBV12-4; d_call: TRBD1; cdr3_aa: CASSLSGGGQPQHF; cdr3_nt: TGTGCCAGCAGTTTATCAGGGGGTGGTCAGCCCCAGCATTTT
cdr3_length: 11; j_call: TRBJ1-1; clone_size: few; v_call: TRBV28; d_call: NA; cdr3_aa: CASREHTEAFF; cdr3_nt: TGTGCCAGCAGAGAACACACTGAAGCTTTCTTT
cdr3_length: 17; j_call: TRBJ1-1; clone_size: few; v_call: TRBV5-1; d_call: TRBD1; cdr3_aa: CASSLGWGTGVYAEAFF; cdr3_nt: TGCGCCAGCAGCTTGGGGTGGGGGACAGGGGTTTACGCTGAAGCTTTCTTT
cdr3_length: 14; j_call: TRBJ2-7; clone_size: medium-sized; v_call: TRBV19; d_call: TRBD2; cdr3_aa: CATGGGTDHYEQYF; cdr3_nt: TGTGCCACCGGCGGGGGTACGGACCACTACGAGCAGTACTTC
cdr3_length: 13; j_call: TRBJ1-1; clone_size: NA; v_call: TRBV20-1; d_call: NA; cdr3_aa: CSARVPQNTEAFF; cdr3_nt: TGCAGTGCTAGAGTTCCTCAAAACACTGAAGCTTTCTTT
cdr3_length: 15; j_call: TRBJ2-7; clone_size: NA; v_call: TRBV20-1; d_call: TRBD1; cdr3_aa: CSARNRDRDVYEQYF; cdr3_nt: TGCAGTGCTAGAAACCGGGACAGGGATGTCTACGAGCAGTACTTC
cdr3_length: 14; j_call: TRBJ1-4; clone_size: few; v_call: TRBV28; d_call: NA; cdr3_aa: CASSPNRALEKLFF; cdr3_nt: TGTGCCAGCAGCCCAAACAGGGCCCTGGAAAAACTGTTTTTT